The 17 T cell receptor beta chains listed next were all sequenced from one sample in a study of blood T cell repertoires in COVID-19. The table came from immunoSEQ multiplex PCR; TCRdb's copy has only in-frame clones and leaves some out. The sample consists of some 150,000 clones, 65% to 90% of them appearing once. The sample comprised peripheral blood. Receptors originate from a woman aged 55-70 years with COVID-19, enrolled during active disease.

This clone has a single count. The chain combines TRBV11-1 with TRBJ2-1; no clear D gene. V lost 6 bases and J lost 10, with 13 bases in between. The germline V gene encodes CDR1 SGHAT and CDR2 FQDESV (reference sequence). The CDR3 runs to 12 residues. This CDR3 is CASSFSLREQFF. CDR3 sequence (DNA): TGTGCCAGCAGTTTTTCCCTCAGGGAGCAGTTCTTC.

The table lists this clone with a count of one. The chain carries TRBV7-5 and TRBJ2-5; TRBD2, the D gene given by the table, was not confirmed from the DNA. TRBV7-5 is a listed pseudogene. The CDR3 length is 23 residues. The CDR3 DNA is TGTGCCAGAAGCTTAAGGACGAGAGGTGTAATAGCGGGAGTGTTCGGAGGGTGCAAAACCCAGTACTTC. Translated, it gives CARSLRTRGVIAGVFGGCKTQYF.

This clone occurred many times. The chain employs TRBV9 and TRBJ2-2; 14 bases are shared with TRBD2. The CDR3 is made up of 21 amino acids. Germline CDR1 reads SGDLS; CDR2 reads YYNGEE. V shed 2 bases and J 1 base; nucleotides not matched to a gene: 13. Here the CDR3 reads CASSVKIGTSGGGENTGELFF. The CDR3, as DNA: TGTGCCAGCAGCGTTAAGATAGGGACTAGCGGGGGCGGAGAGAACACCGGGGAGCTGTTTTTT.

The CDR3 DNA sequence: TGTGCCAGCAGCTTAGGAAGCGGCTTTGATACGCAGTATTTT. Its protein is CASSLGSGFDTQYF. This chain connects TRBV7-8 to TRBJ2-3; the D gene is possibly TRBD2 (5 bases). Germline loops: CDR1 SGHVS, CDR2 FQNEAQ. The CDR3 has 14 amino acids. V was pared by 1 base and J by 6 bases, with 11 bases between.

The chain joins TRBV11-2 to TRBJ2-2; D not resolved. The CDR3 totals 17 residues. Looked up from germline, CDR1 is SGHAT and CDR2 is FQNNGV. The V end lost 1 base, the J end lost 0 bases, and 12 bases lay between the germline ends. This CDR3 is CASSLVWALANTGELFF. CDR3 in DNA: TGTGCCAGCAGCTTAGTTTGGGCCCTCGCGAACACCGGGGAGCTGTTTTTT. Full variable domain (rest looked up from reference TRBV11-2 and TRBJ2-2): EAGVAQSPRYKIIEKRQSVAFWCNPISGHATLYWYQQILGQGPKLLIQFQNNGVVDDSQLPKDRFSAERLKGVDSTLKIQPAKLEDSAVYLCASSLVWALANTGELFFGEGSRLTVL.

V is TRBV28 and J is TRBJ2-2, with 10 bases identical to TRBD1. The CDR3 consists of 17 residues. Germline V gene data show CDR1 as MDHEN and CDR2 as SYDVKM. J gave up 5 bases and V 4 bases, and 10 bases lay outside the gene matches. This CDR3 is CASSWRQGAFLTGELFF. In nucleotides, the CDR3 is TGTGCCAGCAGTTGGAGACAGGGGGCTTTTTTGACCGGGGAGCTGTTTTTT.

The chain couples TRBV6-5 to TRBJ1-4; TRBD1 might be the D (6 bases). Trimming removed 7 bases from V and 4 bases from J, with 16 bases in between. There are 15 residues in the CDR3. The germline gives CDR1 MNHEY, CDR2 SVGAGI. CDR3: CASKRGGQFNEKLFF. In DNA form, the CDR3 reads TGTGCCAGCAAAAGGGGGGGGCAGTTTAATGAAAAACTGTTTTTT.

The V call is TRBV6-6, the J call TRBJ2-7; 11 bases map to TRBD2. Germline V gene data show CDR1 as MNHNY and CDR2 as SVGAGI (reference sequence). Trimming removed 2 bases from V and 3 bases from J; junction bases left unmatched: 0. The CDR3 extends over 14 amino acids. This CDR3 reads CASSYTSGSYEQYF. In DNA, the CDR3 is TGTGCCAGCAGTTACACTAGCGGGAGCTACGAGCAGTACTTC.

The chain is built from TRBV6-2 or TRBV6-3 and TRBJ2-5; the D is unclear. CDR1 and CDR2 (germline): MNHEY, SVGEGT. The CDR3 consists of 15 residues. V dropped 2 bases and J dropped 4 bases, with 14 bases sitting between them. This CDR3 is CASSYRPPRGETQYF. Written as DNA, the CDR3 is TGTGCCAGCAGTTACAGGCCCCCCAGAGGAGAGACCCAGTACTTC.

The V and J genes are TRBV18 and TRBJ2-7; weak D call: TRBD2 (5 bases). CDR3 length: 14 amino acids. Germline CDR1 reads KGHSH; CDR2 reads LQKENI. The V end was cut by 4 bases, the J end by 4 bases, with 14 bases between. CDR3 loop: CASSLEDLPYEQYF. Written as DNA, the CDR3 is TGTGCCAGCTCACTGGAGGACCTCCCTTACGAGCAGTACTTC.

This sequence joins TRBV7-8 and TRBJ1-1, with D possibly matching TRBD1 (5 bases). The CDR3 runs to 14 residues. CDR1 SGHVS and CDR2 FQNEAQ come from the germline V gene. Trimming cost V 3 bases and J 1 base, with 9 bases left between them. CDR3 bases: TGTGCCAGCAGCTTGGGGCAGCCGAACACTGAAGCTTTCTTT. Encoded protein: CASSLGQPNTEAFF.

V is TRBV12-5 and J is TRBJ1-5; 11 positions agree with TRBD1. This CDR3 has 16 amino acids. Germline V gene sequence: CDR1 LGHNT, CDR2 FRNRAP. With 1 base clipped from V and 4 bases from J, the junction kept 3 bases outside the gene matches. CDR3 nucleotide sequence: TGTGCTAGTGGTTTGGCCGGGACAGGGGGTAATCAGCCCCAGCATTTT. This gives the protein CASGLAGTGGNQPQHF.

The chain recombines TRBV18 with TRBJ1-2; TRBD1 might be the D (6 bases). Germline assignment: CDR1 KGHSH and CDR2 LQKENI. The CDR3 totals 17 residues. V gave up 3 bases and J gave up 5 bases, with 22 bases separating them. CDR3 in amino acids: CASSPGRGSSEGYGYTF. For the CDR3, the DNA is TGTGCCAGCTCACCGGGCAGGGGATCCAGCGAGGGTTATGGCTACACCTTC.

This clone was seen only once. The chain carries TRBV27 and TRBJ2-4, with a weak D call TRBD2 (5 bases). Looked up from germline, CDR1 is MNHEY and CDR2 is SMNVEV (reference sequence). The CDR3 is 16 residues long. Deletions cut 4 bases from V and 1 base from J, with 14 bases between. The CDR3 nucleotides are TGTGCCAGCAGTTACGGGATGGGGATGGCCAAAAACATTCAGTACTTC. It specifies CASSYGMGMAKNIQYF.

The rearrangement joins TRBV7-2 to TRBJ2-2; unclear D gene. V lost 1 base and J 7 bases, leaving 7 bases between the germline ends. This CDR3 region has 13 residues. In germline, CDR1 is SGHTA, CDR2 FQGNSA. The CDR3 protein is CASSLVSVGELFF. The CDR3 coding sequence is TGTGCCAGCAGCTTAGTGTCTGTCGGGGAGCTGTTTTTT.

The chain joins TRBV2 to TRBJ2-1; unclear D gene. CDR3 length: 15 amino acids. Trimming took 6 bases from V and 0 from J, leaving 12 bases between them. CDR1 is SNHLY, CDR2 FYNNEI, per germline. The CDR3 sequence is CASRAQRSSYNEQFF. The CDR3 DNA reads as TGTGCCAGCAGGGCCCAGCGTAGCTCCTACAATGAGCAGTTCTTC.

V and J are TRBV5-6 and TRBJ2-1; 10 bases match TRBD2. The germline gives CDR1 SGHDT, CDR2 YYEEEE. With 3 bases clipped from V and 4 bases from J, the junction kept 1 base outside the gene matches. This CDR3 contains 14 residues. For the CDR3, the DNA is TGTGCCAGCAGCTGGACTAGCGGTTACAATGAGCAGTTCTTC. The encoded protein is CASSWTSGYNEQFF.